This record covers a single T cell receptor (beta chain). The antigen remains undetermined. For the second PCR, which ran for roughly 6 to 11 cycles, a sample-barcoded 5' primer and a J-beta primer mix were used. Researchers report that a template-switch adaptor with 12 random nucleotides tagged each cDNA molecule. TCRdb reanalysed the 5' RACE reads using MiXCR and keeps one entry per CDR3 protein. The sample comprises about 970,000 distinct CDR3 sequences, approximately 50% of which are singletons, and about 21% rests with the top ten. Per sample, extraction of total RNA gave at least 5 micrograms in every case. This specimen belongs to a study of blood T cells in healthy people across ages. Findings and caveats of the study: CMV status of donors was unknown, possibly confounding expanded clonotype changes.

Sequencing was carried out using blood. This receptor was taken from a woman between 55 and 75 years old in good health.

CDR3 coding DNA: TGTGCCAGCAGTGGACTGGGCGCCGGGGAGCTGTTTTTT. Protein sequence: CASSGLGAGELFF. The chain has TRBV6-1 and TRBJ2-2, with D unresolved. CDR1 MNHNS and CDR2 SASEGT come from the germline V gene. The CDR3 is 13 residues long. Between the trimmed V and J ends, which lost 4 bases and 6 bases, there was a span of 9 bases.